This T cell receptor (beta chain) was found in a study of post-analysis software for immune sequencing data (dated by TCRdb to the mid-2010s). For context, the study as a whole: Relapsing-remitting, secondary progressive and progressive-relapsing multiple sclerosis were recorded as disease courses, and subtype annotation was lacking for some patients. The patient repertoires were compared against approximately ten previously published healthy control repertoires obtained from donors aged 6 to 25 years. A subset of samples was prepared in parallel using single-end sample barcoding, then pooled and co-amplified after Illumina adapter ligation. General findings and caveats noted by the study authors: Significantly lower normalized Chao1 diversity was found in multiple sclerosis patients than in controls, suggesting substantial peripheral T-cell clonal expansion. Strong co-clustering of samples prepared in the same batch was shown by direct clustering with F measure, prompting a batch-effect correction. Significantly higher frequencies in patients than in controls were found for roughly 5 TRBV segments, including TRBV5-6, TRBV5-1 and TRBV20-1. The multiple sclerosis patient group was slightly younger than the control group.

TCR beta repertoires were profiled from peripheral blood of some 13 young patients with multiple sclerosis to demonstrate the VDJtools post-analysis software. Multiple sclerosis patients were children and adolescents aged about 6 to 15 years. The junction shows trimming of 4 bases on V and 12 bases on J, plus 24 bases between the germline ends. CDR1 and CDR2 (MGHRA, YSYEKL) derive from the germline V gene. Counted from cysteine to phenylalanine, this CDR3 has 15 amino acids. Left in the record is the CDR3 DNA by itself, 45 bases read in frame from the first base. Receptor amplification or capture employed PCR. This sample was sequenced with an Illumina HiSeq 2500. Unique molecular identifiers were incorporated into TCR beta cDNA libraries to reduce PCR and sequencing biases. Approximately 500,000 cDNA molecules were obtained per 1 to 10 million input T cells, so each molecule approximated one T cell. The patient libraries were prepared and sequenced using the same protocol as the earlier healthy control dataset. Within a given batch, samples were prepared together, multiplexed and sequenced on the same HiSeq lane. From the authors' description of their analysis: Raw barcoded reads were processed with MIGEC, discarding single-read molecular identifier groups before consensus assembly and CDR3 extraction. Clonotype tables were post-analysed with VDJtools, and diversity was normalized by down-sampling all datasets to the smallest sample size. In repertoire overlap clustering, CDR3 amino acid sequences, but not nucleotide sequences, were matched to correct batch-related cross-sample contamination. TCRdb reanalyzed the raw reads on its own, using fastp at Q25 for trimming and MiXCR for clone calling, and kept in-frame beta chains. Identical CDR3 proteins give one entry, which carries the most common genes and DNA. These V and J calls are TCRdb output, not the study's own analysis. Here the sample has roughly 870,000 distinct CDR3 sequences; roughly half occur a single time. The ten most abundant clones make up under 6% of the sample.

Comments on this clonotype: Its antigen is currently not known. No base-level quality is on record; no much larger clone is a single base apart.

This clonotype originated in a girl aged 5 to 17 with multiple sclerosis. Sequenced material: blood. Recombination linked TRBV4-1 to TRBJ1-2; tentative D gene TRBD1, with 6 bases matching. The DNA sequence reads TGCGCCAGCAGCCCACAGGACAGACCCGGAGCCCGTCACACCTTC. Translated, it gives CASSPQDRPGARHTF.